The clone carrying this T cell receptor beta chain was found many times. Its antigen is unidentified. The entry originates in a study of CD8+CD57+ T cells in acquired aplastic anemia. Notes on the study in general: Statistical testing detected no significant gap in CD8+ Simpson's diversity between patients and controls. Both patients and controls carried the same twenty-nine CD8+ CDR3 sequences.

The authors sequenced patients whose flow cytometry had shown CD8+CD57+ cell expansion. Blood sampling was performed on the patients, and none of them had received therapy by then. Genomic DNA, the template, was used for profiling of the TCR beta VDJ and CDR3. MiXCR, run by TCRdb on the reads, gives a single entry per CDR3 protein. In the table there are 180,000 or so distinct CDR3 sequences, less than 60% of which are singletons. The sequence came from a human donor with aplastic anemia. Sequences were obtained from sorted CD4+, CD8+, or CD8+CD57+ T cells (not recorded which) from PBMCs.

The CDR3 bases are TGCGCCAGCAGCTTCGGACAGGGAGGGACCCAGTACTTC. Its translation is CASSFGQGGTQYF. The chain recombines TRBV5-1 with TRBJ2-5, with 8 nucleotides matching TRBD1. V dropped 2 bases and J dropped 7; count of bases not matched to a gene: 4. The CDR3 has 13 residues. Germline-derived CDR1 and CDR2 are SGHRS and YFSETQ.